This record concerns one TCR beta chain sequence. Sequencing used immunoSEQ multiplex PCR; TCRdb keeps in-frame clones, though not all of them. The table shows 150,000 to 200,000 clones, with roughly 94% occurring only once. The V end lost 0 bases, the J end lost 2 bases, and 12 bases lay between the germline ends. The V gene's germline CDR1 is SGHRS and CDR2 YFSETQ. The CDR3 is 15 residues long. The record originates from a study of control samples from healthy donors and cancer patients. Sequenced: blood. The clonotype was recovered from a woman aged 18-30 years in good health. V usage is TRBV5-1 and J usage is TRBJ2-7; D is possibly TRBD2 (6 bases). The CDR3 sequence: CASSLVGGGTYEQYF. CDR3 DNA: TGCGCCAGCAGCTTGGTTGGCGGAGGGACCTACGAGCAGTACTTC. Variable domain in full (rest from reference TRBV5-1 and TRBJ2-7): KAGVTQTPRYLIKTRGQQVTLSCSPISGHRSVSWYQQTPGQGLQFLFEYFSETQRNKGNFPGRFSGRQFSNSRSEMNVSTLELGDSALYLCASSLVGGGTYEQYFGPGTRLTVT.